The clone carrying this TCR beta chain has a handful of counts. This specimen comes from a study of blood T cell repertoires in COVID-19. About the research overall: COVID-19 samples, acute and convalescent, were from the United States, Italy and Spain.

TCRdb's copy holds only in-frame clones and misses some; the assay was immunoSEQ multiplex PCR. The sample yields a few hundred thousand clones, around 87% seen once. The participants were between about 18 and 90 years old and came from about two dozen US areas. There are 13 residues in the CDR3. Germline assignment: CDR1 SGDLS and CDR2 YYNGEE. The V end was cut by 0 bases, the J end by 8 bases, with 9 bases between. The source is a woman in her forties or fifties who had recovered from COVID-19. What was sequenced was PBMCs or T cells enriched from blood (not recorded which). The rearrangement uses TRBV9 and TRBJ2-1; no definite D call. As DNA, the CDR3 is TGTGCCAGCAGCGTAGTGTTGGCAGATGAGCAGTTCTTC. Its protein is CASSVVLADEQFF.